This T cell receptor beta chain was obtained from a study of blood T cell repertoires in COVID-19. Across the whole study: The origin of the acute and convalescent COVID-19 samples was the United States, Italy and Spain. T cells, B-cell-depleted T cells, or PBMCs supplied cDNA or gDNA.

In the source study's methods: Estimation of nucleated cell counts relied on the amplification of reference gene primers. The protocol was immunoSEQ multiplex PCR, while the TCRdb copy is restricted to in-frame clones and leaves out a portion. The V and J calls and clone size were taken over from that table, and D and trimming were inferred from the DNA. The sample shows 210,000 or so clones, over 80% of them seen only once. The Seattle patients, enrolled during active infection, were followed longitudinally. Only one count was recorded for this clone. J lost 3 bases, V lost 3 bases, and 5 bases had no gene match. From germline, CDR1 is SGDLS and CDR2 YYNGEE. The CDR3 sequence is 15 residues long.

The chain links TRBV9 to TRBJ2-1; the match to TRBD1 covers 8 bases. Sequenced material: peripheral blood. This TCR was sampled from a man between 25 and 39 years old with COVID-19, enrolled during active disease. The CDR3 sequence: CASSATGQVYNEQFF. CDR3 DNA: TGTGCCAGCAGCGCCACGGGACAGGTCTACAATGAGCAGTTCTTC.